This T cell receptor beta chain was observed in a study of kidney transplant recipient with SARS-CoV-2 infection. Using its own MiXCR run on the reads, TCRdb lists one record per CDR3 protein. The profile shows about 240,000 distinct CDR3 sequences, around 28% of them singletons. V was trimmed by 7 bases and J by 4 bases, leaving 23 bases between them. Germline values: CDR1 SGHNT, CDR2 YYREEE (reference sequence). CDR3 length: 16 residues. There are many counts of this clonotype. This chain joins TRBV5-4 and TRBJ1-2; D is unresolved. Here the sequenced sample was a blood sample, taken at baseline and on roughly day 110 from a kidney transplant recipient. The TCR comes from a male patient younger than 45 who had COVID-19 and was a kidney transplant recipient. Some T cells may originate from the graft donor. CDR3 in DNA: TGTGCCAGCGCATTAAACGTACCAGGAAAGACCTATGGCTACACCTTC. It codes for CASALNVPGKTYGYTF.